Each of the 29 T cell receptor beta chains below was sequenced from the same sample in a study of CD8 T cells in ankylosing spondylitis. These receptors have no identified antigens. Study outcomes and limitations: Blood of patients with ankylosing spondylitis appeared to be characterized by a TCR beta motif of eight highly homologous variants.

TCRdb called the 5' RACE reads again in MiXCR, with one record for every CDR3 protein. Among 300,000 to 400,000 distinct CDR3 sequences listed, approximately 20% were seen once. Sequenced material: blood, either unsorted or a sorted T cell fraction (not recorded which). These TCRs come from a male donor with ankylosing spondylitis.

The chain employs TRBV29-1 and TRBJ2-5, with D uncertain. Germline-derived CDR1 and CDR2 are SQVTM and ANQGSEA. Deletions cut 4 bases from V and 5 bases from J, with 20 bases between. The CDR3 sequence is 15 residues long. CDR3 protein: CSVVPWGLVPETQYF. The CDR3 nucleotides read TGCAGCGTTGTCCCCTGGGGTCTGGTCCCCGAGACCCAGTACTTC. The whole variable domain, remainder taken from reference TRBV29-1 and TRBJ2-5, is SAVISQKPSRDICQRGTSLTIQCQVDSQVTMMFWYRQQPGQSLTLIATANQGSEATYESGFVIDKFPISRPNLTFSTLTVSNMSPEDSSIYLCSVVPWGLVPETQYFGPGTRLLVL.

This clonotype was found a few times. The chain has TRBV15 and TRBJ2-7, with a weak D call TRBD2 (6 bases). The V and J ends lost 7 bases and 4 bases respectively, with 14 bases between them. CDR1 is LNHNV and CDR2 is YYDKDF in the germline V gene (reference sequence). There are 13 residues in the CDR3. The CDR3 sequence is CATIRHGSYEQYF. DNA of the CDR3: TGTGCCACCATACGACACGGGAGTTACGAGCAGTACTTC.

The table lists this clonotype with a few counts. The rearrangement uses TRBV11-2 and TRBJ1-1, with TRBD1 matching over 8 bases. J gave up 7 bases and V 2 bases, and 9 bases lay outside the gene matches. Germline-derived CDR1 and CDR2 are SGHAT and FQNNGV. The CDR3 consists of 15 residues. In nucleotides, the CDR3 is TGTGCCAGCAGCTTAAGGCAGGGGGCGTTTGGTGAAGCTTTCTTT. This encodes CASSLRQGAFGEAFF.

The CDR3, as DNA: TGCAGCGTAGCCAGGGCGAACACTGAAGCTTTCTTT. It encodes CSVARANTEAFF. The rearrangement links TRBV29-1 to TRBJ1-1; D might be TRBD1 (5 bases). This CDR3 is built from 12 residues. Germline CDR1 SQVTM, CDR2 ANQGSEA. V was shortened by 6 bases and J by 1 base, with 9 bases between the two germline ends.

Here the CDR3 reads CASSLGQGHQPQHF. Written as DNA, the CDR3 is TGTGCCAGCAGCCTGGGACAGGGTCATCAGCCCCAGCATTTT. J is TRBJ1-5 and V is TRBV16, with 9 bases fitting TRBD1. Germline loops: CDR1 KGHSY, CDR2 FQNENV. J was trimmed by 5 bases and V by 4 bases; bases with no gene match: 3. This CDR3 has 14 amino acids.

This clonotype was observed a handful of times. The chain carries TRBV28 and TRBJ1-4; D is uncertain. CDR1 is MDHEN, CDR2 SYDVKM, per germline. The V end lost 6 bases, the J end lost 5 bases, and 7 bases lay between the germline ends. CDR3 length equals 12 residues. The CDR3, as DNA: TGTGCCAGCAGCTCCCCCAATGAAAAACTGTTTTTT. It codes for CASSSPNEKLFF.

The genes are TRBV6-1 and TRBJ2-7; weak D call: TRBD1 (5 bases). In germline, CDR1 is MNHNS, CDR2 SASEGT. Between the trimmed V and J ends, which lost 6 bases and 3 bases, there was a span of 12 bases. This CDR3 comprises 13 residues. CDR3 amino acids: CASRPRASYEQYF. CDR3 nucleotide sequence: TGTGCCAGCAGGCCCAGGGCGAGCTACGAGCAGTACTTC.

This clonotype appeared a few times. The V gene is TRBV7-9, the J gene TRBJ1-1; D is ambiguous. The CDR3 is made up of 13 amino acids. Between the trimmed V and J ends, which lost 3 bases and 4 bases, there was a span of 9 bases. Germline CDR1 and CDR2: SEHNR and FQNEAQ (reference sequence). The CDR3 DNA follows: TGTGCCAGCAGCTTCAAGGGTGGCACTGAAGCTTTCTTT. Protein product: CASSFKGGTEAFF.

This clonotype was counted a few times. The CDR3 DNA reads as TGCGCCAGCAAGTTCGGACAGAGTAACACCGGGGAGCTGTTTTTT. This gives the protein CASKFGQSNTGELFF. The chain couples TRBV5-1 to TRBJ2-2; perhaps TRBD1 as D (6 bases). Germline CDR1 is SGHRS and CDR2 is YFSETQ. The V gene lost 6 bases and the J gene lost 2 bases, with 14 bases spanning the gap. CDR3 size: 15 residues.

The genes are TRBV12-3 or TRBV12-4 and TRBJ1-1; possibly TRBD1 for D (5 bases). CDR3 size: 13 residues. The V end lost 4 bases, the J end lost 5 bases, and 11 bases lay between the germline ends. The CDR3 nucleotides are TGTGCCAGCAGTTCCATGGGGCGAACTGAAGCTTTCTTT. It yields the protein CASSSMGRTEAFF.

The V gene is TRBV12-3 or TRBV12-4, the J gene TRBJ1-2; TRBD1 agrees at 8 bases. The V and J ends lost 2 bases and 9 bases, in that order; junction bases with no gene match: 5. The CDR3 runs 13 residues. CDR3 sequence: CASSLWTGTSYTF. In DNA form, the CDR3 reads TGTGCCAGCAGTTTATGGACAGGGACTAGCTACACCTTC.

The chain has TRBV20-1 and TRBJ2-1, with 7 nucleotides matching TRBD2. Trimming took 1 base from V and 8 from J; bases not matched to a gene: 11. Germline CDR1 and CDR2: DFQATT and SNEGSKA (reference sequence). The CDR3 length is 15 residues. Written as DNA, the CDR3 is TGCAGTGCTAGAGTAAGGCGGGAGTTTGCCCATGAGCAGTTCTTC. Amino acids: CSARVRREFAHEQFF.

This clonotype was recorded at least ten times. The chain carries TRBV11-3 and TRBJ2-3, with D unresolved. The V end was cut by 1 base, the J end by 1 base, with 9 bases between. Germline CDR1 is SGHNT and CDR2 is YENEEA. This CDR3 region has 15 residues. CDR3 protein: CASSLAGRGTDTQYF. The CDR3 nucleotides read TGTGCCAGCAGCTTAGCGGGCCGGGGCACAGATACGCAGTATTTT.

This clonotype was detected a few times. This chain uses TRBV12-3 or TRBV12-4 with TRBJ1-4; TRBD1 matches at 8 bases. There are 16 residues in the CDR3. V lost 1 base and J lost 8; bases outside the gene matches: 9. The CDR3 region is CASSLEAGGGPEKLFF. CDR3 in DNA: TGTGCCAGCAGTTTAGAGGCAGGGGGCGGCCCGGAAAAACTGTTTTTT.

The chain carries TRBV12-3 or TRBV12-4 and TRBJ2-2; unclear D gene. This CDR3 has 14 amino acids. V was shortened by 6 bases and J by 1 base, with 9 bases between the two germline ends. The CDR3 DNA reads TGTGCCAGCAGAACGACAAGGAACACCGGGGAGCTGTTTTTT. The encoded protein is CASRTTRNTGELFF.

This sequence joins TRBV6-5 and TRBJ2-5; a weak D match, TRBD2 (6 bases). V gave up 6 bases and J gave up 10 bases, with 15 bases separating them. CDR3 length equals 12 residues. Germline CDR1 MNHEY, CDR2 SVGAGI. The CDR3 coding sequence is TGTGCCAGCAGGGGCCCGGGGGTGAGCCAGTACTTC. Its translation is CASRGPGVSQYF.

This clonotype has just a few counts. The CDR3 region is CSGGAGESAEAFF. In DNA form, the CDR3 reads TGCAGCGGGGGGGCAGGGGAGTCCGCTGAAGCTTTCTTT. The V call is TRBV29-1, the J call TRBJ1-1; D might be TRBD1 (6 bases). Per the germline V gene, CDR1 is SQVTM and CDR2 is ANQGSEA. The V gene lost 7 bases and the J gene lost 6 bases, with 18 bases spanning the gap. The CDR3 has 13 residues.

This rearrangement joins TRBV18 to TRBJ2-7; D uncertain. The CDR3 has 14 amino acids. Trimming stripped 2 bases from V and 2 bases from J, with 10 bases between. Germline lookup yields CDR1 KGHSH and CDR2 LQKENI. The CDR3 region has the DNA TGTGCCAGCTCACCAACAACAGCCACCTACGAGCAGTACTTC. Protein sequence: CASSPTTATYEQYF.

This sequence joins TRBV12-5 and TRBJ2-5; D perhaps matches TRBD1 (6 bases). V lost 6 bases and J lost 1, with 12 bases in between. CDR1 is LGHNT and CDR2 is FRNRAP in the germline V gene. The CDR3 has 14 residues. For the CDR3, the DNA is TGTGCTAGTGGACCGGACAGACTCCAAGAGACCCAGTACTTC. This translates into CASGPDRLQETQYF.

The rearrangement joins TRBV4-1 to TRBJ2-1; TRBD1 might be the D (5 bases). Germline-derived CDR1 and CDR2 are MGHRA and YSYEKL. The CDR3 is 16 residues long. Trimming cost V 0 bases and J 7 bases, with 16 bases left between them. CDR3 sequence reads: CASSQDKRQRRNEQFF. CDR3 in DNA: TGCGCCAGCAGCCAAGATAAGAGACAGAGAAGGAATGAGCAGTTCTTC.

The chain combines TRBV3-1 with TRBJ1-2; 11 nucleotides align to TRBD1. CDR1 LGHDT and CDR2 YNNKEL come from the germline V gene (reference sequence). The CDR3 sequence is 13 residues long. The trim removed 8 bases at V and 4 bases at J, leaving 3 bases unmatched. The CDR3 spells CASGQGARYGYTF. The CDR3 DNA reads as TGTGCCAGCGGACAGGGGGCTCGCTATGGCTACACCTTC.

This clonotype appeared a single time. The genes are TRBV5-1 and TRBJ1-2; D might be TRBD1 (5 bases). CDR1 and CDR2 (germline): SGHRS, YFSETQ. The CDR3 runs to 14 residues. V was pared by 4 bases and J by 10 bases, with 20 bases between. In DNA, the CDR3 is TGCGCCAGCAGCCCCCGGACAATCGGGTTGGACTACACCTTC. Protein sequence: CASSPRTIGLDYTF.

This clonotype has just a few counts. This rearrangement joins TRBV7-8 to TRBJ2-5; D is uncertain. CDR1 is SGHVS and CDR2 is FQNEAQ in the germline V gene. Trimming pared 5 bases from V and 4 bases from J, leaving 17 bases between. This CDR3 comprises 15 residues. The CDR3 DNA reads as TGTGCCAGCAGCAGCCATTCCGGGTCGGGAGAGACCCAGTACTTC. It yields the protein CASSSHSGSGETQYF.

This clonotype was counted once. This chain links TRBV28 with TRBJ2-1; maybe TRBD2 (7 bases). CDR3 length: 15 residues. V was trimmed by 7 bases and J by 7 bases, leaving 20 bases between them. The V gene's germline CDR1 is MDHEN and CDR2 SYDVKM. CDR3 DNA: TGTGCCAGCACCGAAGGGGGGGGATTCAGAAATGAGCAGTTCTTC. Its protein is CASTEGGGFRNEQFF.

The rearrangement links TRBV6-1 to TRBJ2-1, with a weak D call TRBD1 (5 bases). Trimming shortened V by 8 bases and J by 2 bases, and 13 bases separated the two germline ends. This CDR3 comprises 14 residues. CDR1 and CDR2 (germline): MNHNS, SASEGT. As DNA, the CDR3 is TGTGCCAGCCATCGGACACCCGCCTACAATGAGCAGTTCTTC. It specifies CASHRTPAYNEQFF.

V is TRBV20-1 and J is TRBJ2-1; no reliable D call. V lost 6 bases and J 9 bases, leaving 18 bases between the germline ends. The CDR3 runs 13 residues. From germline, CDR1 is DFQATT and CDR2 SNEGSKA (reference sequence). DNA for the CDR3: TGCAGTGCCGGTCGGGCCACGTTAGGTGAGCAGTTCTTC. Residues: CSAGRATLGEQFF.

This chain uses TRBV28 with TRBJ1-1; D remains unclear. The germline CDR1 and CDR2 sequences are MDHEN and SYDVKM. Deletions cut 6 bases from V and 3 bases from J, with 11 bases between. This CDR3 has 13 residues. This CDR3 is CASSQPAYTEAFF. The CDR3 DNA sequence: TGTGCCAGCAGCCAACCAGCTTACACTGAAGCTTTCTTT. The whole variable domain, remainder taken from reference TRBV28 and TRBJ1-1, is DVKVTQSSRYLVKRTGEKVFLECVQDMDHENMFWYRQDPGLGLRLIYFSYDVKMKEKGDIPEGYSVSREKKERFSLILESASTNQTSMYLCASSQPAYTEAFFGQGTRLTVV.

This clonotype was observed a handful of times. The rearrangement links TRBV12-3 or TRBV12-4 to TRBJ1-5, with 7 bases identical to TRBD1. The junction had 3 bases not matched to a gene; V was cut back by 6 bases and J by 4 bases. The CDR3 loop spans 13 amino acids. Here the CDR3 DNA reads TGTGCCAGCAGAGTGACAGGGAATCAGCCCCAGCATTTT. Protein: CASRVTGNQPQHF.

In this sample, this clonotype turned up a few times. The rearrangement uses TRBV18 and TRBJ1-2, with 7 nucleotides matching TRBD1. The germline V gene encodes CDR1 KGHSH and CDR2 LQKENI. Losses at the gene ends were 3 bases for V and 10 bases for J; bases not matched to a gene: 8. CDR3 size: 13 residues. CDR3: CASSPETGLDYTF. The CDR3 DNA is TGTGCCAGCTCACCGGAGACAGGGCTCGACTACACCTTC. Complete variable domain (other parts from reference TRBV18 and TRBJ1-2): NAGVMQNPRHLVRRRGQEARLRCSPMKGHSHVYWYRQLPEEGLKFMVYLQKENIIDESGMPKERFSAEFPKEGPSILRIQQVVRGDSAAYFCASSPETGLDYTFGSGTRLTVV.